This T cell receptor beta chain is drawn from a study of blood T cell repertoires in COVID-19. Overall study: Researchers got acute and convalescent COVID-19 samples from the United States, Italy and Spain.

Source study methods: The assay estimated nucleated cells by amplifying reference gene primers. The data were produced by immunoSEQ multiplex PCR, yet TCRdb's version contains in-frame clones alone and is incomplete. V and J calls plus clone size are reproduced from that table; the DNA served to infer D and trimming. The sample lists fewer than 500,000 clones; roughly 85% were seen once. Germline lookup yields CDR1 LNHDA and CDR2 SQIVND (reference sequence). The ends lost 1 base at V and 1 base at J; junction bases unmatched: 10. The CDR3 runs 18 residues. The sample consisted of peripheral blood. This chain uses TRBV19 with TRBJ2-5; 9 bases match TRBD2. The clonotype was recovered from a young woman with active or convalescent COVID-19. CDR3 in amino acids: CASSIVSSSGTPQETQYF. In DNA, the CDR3 is TGTGCCAGTAGTATAGTTAGCTCTAGCGGGACTCCCCAAGAGACCCAGTACTTC.